This T cell receptor beta chain was recovered during a study of cytomegalovirus exposure and HLA in healthy donors. V lost 1 base and J 7 bases, leaving 13 bases between the germline ends. Germline lookup yields CDR1 MNHEY and CDR2 SMNVEV (reference sequence). The CDR3 consists of 14 residues. As to this clone: No antigen is known for it.

Donors consisted of healthy bone marrow donors. Although they were nominally healthy when sampled, donors likely had unrecorded immune exposures. Study conclusions and caveats: Most observed TCR sequences were rare, whereas some public TCRs were detected in many donors.

60 Vbeta and 13 Jbeta primers were used in PCR. This table comes from immunoSEQ multiplex PCR, and its TCRdb copy is limited to in-frame clones, with some not included. The sample carries 150,000 to 200,000 clones, approximately 79% recorded once. Sequences were obtained from PBMCs. The rearrangement links TRBV27 to TRBJ1-1, with D possibly being TRBD1 (5 bases). The receptor comes from a man aged 35 to 55 in good health and CMV-seropositive. CDR3 coding DNA: TGTGCCAGCAGTTTATTCCCCAGCGGGGGTGAAGCTTTCTTT. This gives the protein CASSLFPSGGEAFF.